This T cell receptor beta chain was profiled in a study of T cells after yellow fever vaccination. On the study more broadly: In the case of low-cell-number fractions, SMART-Seq v4 Ultra Low Input was used for preparation.

TCRdb passed the 5' RACE reads through MiXCR, listing each CDR3 protein once. The sample yields some 320,000 distinct CDR3 sequences, 8% to 10% seen once. CDR1 is SGHRS, CDR2 YFSETQ, per germline. V was pared by 4 bases and J by 5 bases, with 21 bases between. The CDR3 is 16 residues long. J is TRBJ1-1 and V is TRBV5-1; perhaps TRBD1 as D (6 bases). The sample was PBMCs, taken on the day of the first yellow fever vaccination. This sequence originates from a man between 18 and 29 years old who received the YFV17D yellow fever vaccine. The CDR3 DNA sequence: TGCGCCAGCAGCCCTCCCGCGGAGGGGGTATGGACTGAAGCTTTCTTT. Residues: CASSPPAEGVWTEAFF.